Following are 14 T cell receptor beta chains from one sample sequenced in a study of shared clonotypes between healthy human individuals. Using immunoSEQ multiplex PCR, the repertoire was profiled, and TCRdb retains in-frame clones only, with some absent. Of 2,500,000 or so clones in the sample, 80% to 95% were seen once. Sequenced sample: naive CD4+ T cells from PBMCs. Subset specified: CD45RA+ positively selected. Receptors were obtained from a man younger than 35 in good health. Some clones in this sample may be carry-over from other donors' samples.

V is TRBV6-1 and J is TRBJ1-1; D uncertain. Germline V gene lookup returns CDR1 MNHNS and CDR2 SASEGT. This CDR3 has 14 amino acids. The V end lost 1 base, the J end lost 5 bases, and 11 bases lay between the germline ends. The CDR3 region is CASSEGSFGTEAFF. DNA for the CDR3: TGTGCCAGCAGTGAAGGAAGTTTCGGGACTGAAGCTTTCTTT.

The gene calls are TRBV5-6 and TRBJ2-1; 12 nucleotides match TRBD2. In germline, CDR1 is SGHDT, CDR2 YYEEEE. V was pared by 0 bases and J by 8 bases, with 3 bases of the junction left unmatched. The CDR3 totals 15 residues. CDR3 amino acids: CASSLETSGSYEQFF. For the CDR3, the DNA is TGTGCCAGCAGCTTGGAGACTAGCGGGAGCTATGAGCAGTTCTTC.

This clone was observed once. The genes are TRBV11-2 and TRBJ2-5; D gene unclear. Germline values: CDR1 SGHAT, CDR2 FQNNGV. V lost 3 bases to trimming and J lost 1 base, with 12 bases between them. The CDR3 contains 15 residues. DNA of the CDR3: TGTGCCAGCAGCTTTCGGAGAACCTTCCAAGAGACCCAGTACTTC. Amino acids: CASSFRRTFQETQYF.

Worth noting for this clone: The same CDR3 also results from other DNA sequences found in this sample. The chain is built from TRBV5-4 and TRBJ2-7; D might be TRBD1 (6 bases). The ends were cut back, 4 bases at V and 3 bases at J, with 14 bases in the middle. Germline values: CDR1 SGHNT, CDR2 YYREEE (reference sequence). The CDR3 extends over 14 amino acids. The CDR3 nucleotides read TGTGCCAGCAGCCGCACAGGGAGTGGCTACGAGCAGTACTTC. The encoded protein is CASSRTGSGYEQYF.

The chain is built from TRBV7-3 and TRBJ2-2; unclear D gene. The CDR3 has 18 residues. V was pared by 1 base and J by 0 bases, with 15 bases between. CDR1 and CDR2 from the germline V gene are SGHTA and FQGTGA. DNA for the CDR3: TGTGCCAGCAGCTTAAAGTTCGACATCACTTCGAACACCGGGGAGCTGTTTTTT. Protein sequence: CASSLKFDITSNTGELFF.

The chain links TRBV7-9 to TRBJ2-7; D perhaps matches TRBD1 (5 bases). Trimming left V 5 bases short and J 2 bases short, with 16 bases between. Germline V lookup: CDR1 SEHNR, CDR2 FQNEAQ (reference sequence). CDR3 length equals 15 residues. The CDR3, as DNA: TGTGCCAGCAGCCCAGGGTGGGCCGTGACCTACGAGCAGTACTTC. This codes for CASSPGWAVTYEQYF.

The V call is TRBV7-8, the J call TRBJ1-6; perhaps TRBD1 as D (5 bases). The germline gives CDR1 SGHVS, CDR2 FQNEAQ. The CDR3 has 15 amino acids. Between the trimmed V and J ends, which lost 5 bases and 10 bases, there was a span of 18 bases. The CDR3, as DNA: TGTGCCAGCAGCGGCCGGGGCCGAGAAGACTCACCCCTCCACTTT. This codes for CASSGRGREDSPLHF.

With respect to this clone: The sample has other DNA sequences that encode this CDR3 too. The chain links TRBV11-2 to TRBJ1-1; D is undetermined. This CDR3 contains 13 residues. CDR1 is SGHAT and CDR2 is FQNNGV in the germline V gene. The ends were cut back, 2 bases at V and 1 base at J, with 5 bases in the middle. CDR3 residues: CASSLQRNTEAFF. CDR3 coding DNA: TGTGCCAGCAGCTTACAACGGAACACTGAAGCTTTCTTT. The entire variable domain, with the rest obtained from reference TRBV11-2 and TRBJ1-1, is as follows: EAGVAQSPRYKIIEKRQSVAFWCNPISGHATLYWYQQILGQGPKLLIQFQNNGVVDDSQLPKDRFSAERLKGVDSTLKIQPAKLEDSAVYLCASSLQRNTEAFFGQGTRLTVV.

This sequence joins TRBV5-6 and TRBJ2-5; D unresolved. The CDR3 length is 15 residues. In germline, CDR1 is SGHDT, CDR2 YYEEEE. Between the trimmed V and J ends, which lost 0 bases and 2 bases, there was a span of 11 bases. CDR3 in DNA: TGTGCCAGCAGCTTGGCCGAGAGTTATCAAGAGACCCAGTACTTC. This encodes CASSLAESYQETQYF.

V usage is TRBV11-1 and J usage is TRBJ2-5, with D uncertain. V lost 1 base, J lost 5 bases, and 14 bases lay in between. CDR1 and CDR2 (germline): SGHAT, FQDESV (reference sequence). The CDR3 is 15 amino acids. The CDR3 loop is CASSLVLARRETQYF. CDR3 nucleotide sequence: TGTGCCAGCAGCTTAGTCCTTGCGCGGCGTGAGACCCAGTACTTC.

J is TRBJ2-7 and V is TRBV20-1, with D possibly being TRBD2 (5 bases). V was pared by 2 bases and J by 7 bases, with 9 bases between. The CDR3 has 11 residues. Germline assignment: CDR1 DFQATT and CDR2 SNEGSKA (reference sequence). This CDR3 is CSARFSGEQYF. DNA for the CDR3: TGCAGTGCTAGATTTTCGGGAGAGCAGTACTTC.

The chain couples TRBV7-9 to TRBJ1-1, with D possibly matching TRBD1 (5 bases). Trimming stripped 5 bases from V and 4 bases from J, with 11 bases between. CDR1 and CDR2 (germline): SEHNR, FQNEAQ (reference sequence). The CDR3 is 13 amino acids. As DNA, the CDR3 is TGTGCCAGCAGCCGTTCAGGGAGCACTGAAGCTTTCTTT. Its translation: CASSRSGSTEAFF.

V and J are TRBV18 and TRBJ1-1; D may be TRBD1 (5 bases). V lost 8 bases and J lost 1, with 11 bases in between. Germline values: CDR1 KGHSH, CDR2 LQKENI. The CDR3 sequence is 13 residues long. The DNA for the CDR3 is TGTGCCAGCAACGAGGGGTCGAACACTGAAGCTTTCTTT. It translates to CASNEGSNTEAFF.

The genes are TRBV7-2 and TRBJ2-2; D may be TRBD1 (6 bases). The length of the CDR3 is 17 residues. The germline V and J ends were trimmed by 4 bases and 2 bases, with 17 bases remaining between them. Germline V gene data show CDR1 as SGHTA and CDR2 as FQGNSA. The CDR3 protein is CASSWRTRGINTGELFF. The CDR3 DNA sequence: TGTGCCAGCAGCTGGAGGACCAGGGGAATCAACACCGGGGAGCTGTTTTTT.